The T cell receptor (beta chain) described here comes from a study of kidney transplant recipient with SARS-CoV-2 infection. This clonotype showed up many times. Using its own MiXCR run on the reads, TCRdb lists one record per CDR3 protein. The data show 200,000 to 250,000 distinct CDR3 sequences, with 25% to 35% seen just once and 7% to 8% held by the top ten. The CDR3 spans 17 residues. The TCR originated in a male patient younger than 45 who had COVID-19 and was a kidney transplant recipient. The graft donor may be the source of some T cells. The sequences come from a blood sample, collected at baseline and on day 111 from a kidney transplant recipient. J is TRBJ2-3 and V is TRBV21-1; the table names TRBD2, a call not compared with the DNA. TRBV21-1 is a known pseudogene. CDR3: CASRLQLATVMQDTQYF. In DNA form, the CDR3 reads TGTGCCAGCAGACTTCAGCTAGCTACAGTCATGCAAGATACGCAGTATTTT.